The source of this TCR beta chain is a study of glioma-infiltrating T cells after dendritic cell vaccination. The CDR3 runs to 13 residues. CDR1 and CDR2 (germline): MNHNS, SASEGT. The J segment lost 4 bases and the V segment lost 6 bases, leaving 3 bases of the junction unmatched. This sample's time point: after dendritic cell vaccination, including at tumor progression/relapse. Produced via immunoSEQ multiplex PCR; TCRdb's table is partial and in-frame only. In the table there are 85,000 to 100,000 clones, over 75% of which are singletons. This clonotype was obtained from a human donor with glioblastoma. The chain links TRBV6-1 to TRBJ1-3; 7 bases line up with TRBD1. Sequenced material: blood, taken after dendritic cell vaccination. The CDR3 protein is CASSADRGNTIYF. As DNA, the CDR3 is TGTGCCAGCAGCGCGGACAGGGGAAACACCATATATTTT.